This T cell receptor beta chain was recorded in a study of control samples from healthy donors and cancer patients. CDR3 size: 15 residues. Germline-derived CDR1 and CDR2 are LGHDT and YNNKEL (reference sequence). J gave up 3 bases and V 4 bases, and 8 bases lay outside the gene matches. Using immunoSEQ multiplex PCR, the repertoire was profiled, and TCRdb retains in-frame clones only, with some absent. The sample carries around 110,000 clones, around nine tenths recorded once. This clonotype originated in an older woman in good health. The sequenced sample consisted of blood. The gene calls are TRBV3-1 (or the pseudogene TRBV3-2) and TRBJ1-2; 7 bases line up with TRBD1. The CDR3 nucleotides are TGTGCCAGCAGCCGGGGGGACAGCGAATACTATGGCTACACCTTC. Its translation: CASSRGDSEYYGYTF.